A selection of T cell receptor beta chains follows, all from one sample in a study of breast tumors, draining lymph nodes, adjacent tissues. From the multiplex PCR reads, TCRdb called clonotypes with MiXCR, one entry per CDR3 protein. This table holds about 200,000 distinct CDR3 sequences, less than 40% found once. Material for sequencing was axillary lymph node tissue. Source of these receptors: a female donor with breast cancer. Some clones in this sample may be carry-over from other donors' samples. The CDR3 runs from the conserved cysteine through the conserved F or W.

v_call	j_call	cdr3_aa
TRBV10-2	TRBJ2-3	CASKGTVRVDTQYF
TRBV6-1	TRBJ2-1	CAISHPVGRINEQFF
TRBV5-4	TRBJ2-5	CASSLAAGRETQYF
TRBV29-1	TRBJ2-2	CSVVRQLTGELFF
TRBV12-3/TRBV12-4	TRBJ2-7	CASSLGGGYGQYF
TRBV12-5	TRBJ2-6	CASGLQISGANVLTF
TRBV30	TRBJ2-1	CAWSPGLVSYNEQFF
TRBV19	TRBJ2-3	CASSIVGDTQYF
TRBV5-1	TRBJ2-5	CASSLAGTGSPPAETQYF
TRBV5-1	TRBJ2-7	CASSLAGLAGGLSYEQYF
TRBV6-6	TRBJ1-6	CASSYQPGNNSPLHF
TRBV10-3	TRBJ1-4	CAISPGSEKLFF
TRBV20-1	TRBJ2-7	CSARFRYEQYF
TRBV7-8	TRBJ2-7	CASSVIRDSIEQYF
TRBV4-1	TRBJ2-3	CASSRQRGDTQYF
TRBV10-3	TRBJ2-3	CAGGNRGPGDTQYF
TRBV9	TRBJ2-5	CASSVSGGQETQYF
TRBV4-3	TRBJ2-7	CASSQEADRFYEQYF
TRBV6-6	TRBJ2-7	CASRASGDYEQYF
TRBV5-1	TRBJ1-2	CASSEGGHSYYGYTF
TRBV6-1	TRBJ1-3	CASRSRGGAGNTIYF
TRBV30	TRBJ1-2	CAWSAAAYGYTF
TRBV20-1	TRBJ2-2	CSARDPTRREKAGELFF
TRBV7-2	TRBJ1-2	CASSMGGGYGYTF
TRBV6-5	TRBJ1-2	CASSHSTRYGYTF
TRBV20-1	TRBJ2-7	CSARDGLAAYEQYF
TRBV10-3	TRBJ2-4	CAISEGLAGGAKNIQYF
TRBV12-3/TRBV12-4	TRBJ1-2	CASSLGLQGTYGYTF
TRBV11-3	TRBJ2-7	CASSLVAGTNEQYF
TRBV12-3/TRBV12-4	TRBJ2-1	CASSFSSPVNEQFF
TRBV7-7	TRBJ2-7	CASSPGLAGGRVEQYF
TRBV3-1	TRBJ2-3	CASKSRGATDTQYF
TRBV5-1	TRBJ1-1	CASSLWRGDTEAFF
TRBV30	TRBJ2-3	CAWSRLAGRTDTQYF
TRBV2	TRBJ1-2	CASSLSEDRDGYTF
TRBV7-8	TRBJ1-3	CASSVNGYGYTIYF
TRBV14	TRBJ2-3	CASSHPHRTDTQYF
TRBV7-8	TRBJ1-1	CASIPGRGGNTEAFF
TRBV7-7	TRBJ1-5	CASTRTGDQPQHF
TRBV7-3	TRBJ2-2	CASSLEPMSTGELFF
TRBV7-8	TRBJ2-7	CASSTSGRYEQYF
TRBV6-1	TRBJ1-2	CASSEYLSSAANYGYTF
TRBV3-1	TRBJ2-7	CASSQDSTYEQYF
TRBV7-9	TRBJ2-5	CASTMTRGRGEETQYF